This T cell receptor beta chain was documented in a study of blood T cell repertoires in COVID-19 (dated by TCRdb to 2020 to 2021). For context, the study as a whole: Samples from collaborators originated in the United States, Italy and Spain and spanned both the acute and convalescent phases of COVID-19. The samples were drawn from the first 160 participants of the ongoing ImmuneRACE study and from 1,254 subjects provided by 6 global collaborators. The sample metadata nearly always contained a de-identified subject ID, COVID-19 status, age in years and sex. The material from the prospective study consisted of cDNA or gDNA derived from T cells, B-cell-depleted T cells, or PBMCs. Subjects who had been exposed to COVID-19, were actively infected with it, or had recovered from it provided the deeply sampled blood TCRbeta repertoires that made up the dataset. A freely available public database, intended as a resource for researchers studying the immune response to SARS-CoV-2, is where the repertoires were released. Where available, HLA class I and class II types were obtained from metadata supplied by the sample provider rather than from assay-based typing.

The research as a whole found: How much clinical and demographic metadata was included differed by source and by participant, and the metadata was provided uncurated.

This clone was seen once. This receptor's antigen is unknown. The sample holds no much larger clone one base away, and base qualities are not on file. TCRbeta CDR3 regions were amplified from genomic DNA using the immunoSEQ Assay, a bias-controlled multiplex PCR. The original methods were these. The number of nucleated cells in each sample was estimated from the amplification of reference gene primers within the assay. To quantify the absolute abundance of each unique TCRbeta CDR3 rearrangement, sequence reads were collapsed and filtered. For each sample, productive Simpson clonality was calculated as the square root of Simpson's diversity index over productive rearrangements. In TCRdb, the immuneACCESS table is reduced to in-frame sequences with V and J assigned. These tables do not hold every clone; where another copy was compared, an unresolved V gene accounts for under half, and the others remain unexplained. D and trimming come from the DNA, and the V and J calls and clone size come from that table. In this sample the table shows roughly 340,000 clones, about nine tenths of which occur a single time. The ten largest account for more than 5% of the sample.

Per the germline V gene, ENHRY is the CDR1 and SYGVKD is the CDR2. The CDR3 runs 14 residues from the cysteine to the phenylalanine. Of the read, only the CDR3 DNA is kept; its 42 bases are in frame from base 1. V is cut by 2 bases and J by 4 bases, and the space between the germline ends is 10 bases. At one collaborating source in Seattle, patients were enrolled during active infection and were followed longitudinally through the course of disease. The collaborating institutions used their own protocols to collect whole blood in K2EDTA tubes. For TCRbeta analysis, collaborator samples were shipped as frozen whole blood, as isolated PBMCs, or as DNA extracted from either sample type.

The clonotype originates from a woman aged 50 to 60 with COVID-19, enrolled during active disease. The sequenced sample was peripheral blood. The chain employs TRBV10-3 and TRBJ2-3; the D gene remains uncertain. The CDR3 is CAISEPVGSDTQYF. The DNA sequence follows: TGTGCCATCAGTGAGCCCGTGGGCTCAGATACGCAGTATTTT.